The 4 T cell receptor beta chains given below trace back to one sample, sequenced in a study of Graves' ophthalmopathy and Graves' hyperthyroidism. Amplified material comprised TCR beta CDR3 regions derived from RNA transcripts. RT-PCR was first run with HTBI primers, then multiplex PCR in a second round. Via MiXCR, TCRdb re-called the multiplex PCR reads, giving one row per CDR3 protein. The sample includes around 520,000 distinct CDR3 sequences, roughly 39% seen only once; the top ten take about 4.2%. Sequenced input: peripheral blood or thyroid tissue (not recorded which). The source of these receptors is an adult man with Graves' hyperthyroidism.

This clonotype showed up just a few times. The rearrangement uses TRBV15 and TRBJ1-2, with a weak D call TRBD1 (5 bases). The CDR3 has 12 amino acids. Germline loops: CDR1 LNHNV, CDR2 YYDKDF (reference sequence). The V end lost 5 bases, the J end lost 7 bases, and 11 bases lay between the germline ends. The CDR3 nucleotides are TGTGCCACCAGCGGGCAGGGTGGTGGCTACACCTTC. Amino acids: CATSGQGGGYTF.

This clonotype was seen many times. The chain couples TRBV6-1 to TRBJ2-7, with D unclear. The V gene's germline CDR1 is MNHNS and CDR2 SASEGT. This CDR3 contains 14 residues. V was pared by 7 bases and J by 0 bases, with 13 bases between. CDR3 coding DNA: TGTGCCAGCAAGCCGAGCAGAGACTCCTACGAGCAGTACTTC. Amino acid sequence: CASKPSRDSYEQYF.

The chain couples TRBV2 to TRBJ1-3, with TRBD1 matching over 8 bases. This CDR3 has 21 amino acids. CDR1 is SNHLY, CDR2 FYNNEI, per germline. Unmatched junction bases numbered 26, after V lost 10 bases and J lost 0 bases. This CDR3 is CATLPGGGQGALWTSGNTIYF. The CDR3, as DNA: TGTGCCACCCTCCCCGGGGGCGGGCAGGGGGCCCTCTGGACCTCTGGAAACACCATATATTTT.

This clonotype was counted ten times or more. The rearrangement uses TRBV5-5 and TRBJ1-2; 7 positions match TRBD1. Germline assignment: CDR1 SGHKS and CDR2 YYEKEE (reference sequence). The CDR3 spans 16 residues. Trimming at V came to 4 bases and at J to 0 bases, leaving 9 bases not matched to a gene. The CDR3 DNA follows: TGTGCCAGCAGCCTTACGAGGACAGGAGCTAACTATGGCTACACCTTC. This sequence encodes CASSLTRTGANYGYTF.